This TCR beta chain was profiled in a study of blood T cell repertoires in COVID-19. Using immunoSEQ multiplex PCR, the repertoire was profiled, and TCRdb retains in-frame clones only, with some absent. Here the sample spans about 390,000 clones, roughly 89% being singletons. V was trimmed by 5 bases and J by 2 bases, leaving 13 bases between them. Germline CDR1 and CDR2: MNHEY and SMNVEV (reference sequence). This CDR3 comprises 14 residues. V gene TRBV27 combines with J gene TRBJ2-7, with TRBD1 as a possible D gene (6 bases). The clonotype comes from a woman aged 45-65 years who had recovered from COVID-19. Specimen: PBMCs or T cells enriched from blood (not recorded which). CDR3 residues: CASSPRQETYEQYF. The CDR3 nucleotides are TGTGCCAGCAGTCCACGACAGGAAACCTACGAGCAGTACTTC.